This T cell receptor (beta chain) was profiled in a study of control samples from healthy donors and cancer patients. Trimming shortened V by 3 bases and J by 2 bases, and 8 bases separated the two germline ends. CDR3 length equals 12 residues. Germline V CDR1 and CDR2: DFQATT, SNEGSKA (reference sequence). Here immunoSEQ multiplex PCR was the method, and the copy in TCRdb shows in-frame clones only, minus some. This sample yields over 100,000 clones, of which 90% are seen a single time; 4% to 5.5% belongs to the top ten. The chain has TRBV20-1 and TRBJ2-7, with D perhaps matching TRBD2 (6 bases). This sequence originates from a human donor in good health. The donor label of this sample is uncertain. Source material: blood. The CDR3 DNA reads as TGCAGTGCTAGTGGAGGGGCCTACGAGCAGTACTTC. It is translated as CSASGGAYEQYF.